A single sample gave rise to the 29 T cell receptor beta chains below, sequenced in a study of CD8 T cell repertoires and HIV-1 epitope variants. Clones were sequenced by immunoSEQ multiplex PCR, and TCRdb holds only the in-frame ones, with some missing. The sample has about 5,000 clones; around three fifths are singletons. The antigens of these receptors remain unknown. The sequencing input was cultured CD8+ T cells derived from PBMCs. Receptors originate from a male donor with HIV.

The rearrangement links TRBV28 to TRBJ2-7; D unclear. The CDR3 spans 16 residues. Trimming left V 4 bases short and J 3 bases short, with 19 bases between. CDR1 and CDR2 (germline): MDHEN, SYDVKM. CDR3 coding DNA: TGTGCCAGCAGTTCAGGTTCATTTACGTCCGACTACGAGCAGTACTTC. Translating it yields CASSSGSFTSDYEQYF.

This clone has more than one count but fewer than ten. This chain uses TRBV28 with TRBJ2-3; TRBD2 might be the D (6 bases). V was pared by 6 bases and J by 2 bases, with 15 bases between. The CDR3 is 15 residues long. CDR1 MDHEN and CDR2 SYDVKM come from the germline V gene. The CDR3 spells CASRRGTYYTDTQYF. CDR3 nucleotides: TGTGCCAGCAGACGCGGGACTTACTACACAGATACGCAGTATTTT.

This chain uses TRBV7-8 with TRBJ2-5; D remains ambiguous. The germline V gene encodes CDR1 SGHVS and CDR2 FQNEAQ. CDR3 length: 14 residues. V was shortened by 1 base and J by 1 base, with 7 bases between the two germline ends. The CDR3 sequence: CASSLEASQETQYF. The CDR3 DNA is TGTGCCAGCAGCTTAGAGGCGTCCCAAGAGACCCAGTACTTC.

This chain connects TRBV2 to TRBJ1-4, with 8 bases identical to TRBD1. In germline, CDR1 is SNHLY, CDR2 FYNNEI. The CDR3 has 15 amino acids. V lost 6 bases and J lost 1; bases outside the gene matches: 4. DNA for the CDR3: TGTGCCAGCAGCCTTACAGGGGGAACTAATGAAAAACTGTTTTTT. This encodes CASSLTGGTNEKLFF.

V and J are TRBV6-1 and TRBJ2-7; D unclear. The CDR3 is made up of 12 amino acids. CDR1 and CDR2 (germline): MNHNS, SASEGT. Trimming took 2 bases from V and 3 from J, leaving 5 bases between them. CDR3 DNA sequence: TGTGCCAGCAGTGAATTAGTCTACGAGCAGTACTTC. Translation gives CASSELVYEQYF.

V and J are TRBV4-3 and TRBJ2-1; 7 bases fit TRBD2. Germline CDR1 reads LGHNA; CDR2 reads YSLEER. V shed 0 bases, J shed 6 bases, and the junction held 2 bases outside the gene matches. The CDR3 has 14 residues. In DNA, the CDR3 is TGCGCCAGCAGCCAAGAATGGGGGGGCAATGAGCAGTTCTTC. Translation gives CASSQEWGGNEQFF.

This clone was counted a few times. In DNA, the CDR3 is TGTGCCAGCAGCTGGGGCAGGAACACCGGGGAGCTGTTTTTT. Encoded protein: CASSWGRNTGELFF. The chain links TRBV7-8 to TRBJ2-2; tentatively, D is TRBD1 (5 bases). Trimming shortened V by 4 bases and J by 1 base, and 7 bases separated the two germline ends. Germline assignment: CDR1 SGHVS and CDR2 FQNEAQ. The CDR3 runs 14 residues.

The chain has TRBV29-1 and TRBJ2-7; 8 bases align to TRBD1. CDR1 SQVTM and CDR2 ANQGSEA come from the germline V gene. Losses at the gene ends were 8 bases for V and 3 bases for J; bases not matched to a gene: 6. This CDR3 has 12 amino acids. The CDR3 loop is CSPGGSFYEQYF. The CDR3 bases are TGCAGCCCAGGGGGCTCCTTCTACGAGCAGTACTTC.

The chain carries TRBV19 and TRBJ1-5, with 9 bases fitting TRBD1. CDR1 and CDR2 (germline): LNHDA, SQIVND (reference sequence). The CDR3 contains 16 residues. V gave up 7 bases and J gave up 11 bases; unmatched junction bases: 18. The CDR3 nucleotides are TGTGCCAGTAACCCCGACGGGACAGGGCCCAGACGAGCCCAGCATTTT. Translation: CASNPDGTGPRRAQHF.

The CDR3 loop is CASSPVAGGNTGELFF. The DNA of the CDR3 is TGTGCCAGCAGCCCCGTAGCGGGGGGAAACACCGGGGAGCTGTTTTTT. This chain joins TRBV7-9 and TRBJ2-2; 10 bases match TRBD2. This CDR3 has 16 residues. The junction had 5 bases not matched to a gene; V was cut back by 5 bases and J by 2 bases. Looked up from germline, CDR1 is SEHNR and CDR2 is FQNEAQ (reference sequence).

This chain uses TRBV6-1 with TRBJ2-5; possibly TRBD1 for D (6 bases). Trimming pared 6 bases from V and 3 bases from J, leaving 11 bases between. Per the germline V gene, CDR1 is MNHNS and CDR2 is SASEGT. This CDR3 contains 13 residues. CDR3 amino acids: CASRQGGEETQYF. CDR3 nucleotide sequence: TGTGCCAGCAGACAGGGTGGAGAAGAGACCCAGTACTTC.

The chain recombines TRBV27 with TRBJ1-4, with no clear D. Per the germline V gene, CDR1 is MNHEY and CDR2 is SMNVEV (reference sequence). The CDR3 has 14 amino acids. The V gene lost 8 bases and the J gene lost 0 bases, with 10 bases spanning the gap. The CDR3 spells CASGVSATNEKLFF. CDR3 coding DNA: TGTGCCAGCGGAGTTTCAGCAACTAATGAAAAACTGTTTTTT.

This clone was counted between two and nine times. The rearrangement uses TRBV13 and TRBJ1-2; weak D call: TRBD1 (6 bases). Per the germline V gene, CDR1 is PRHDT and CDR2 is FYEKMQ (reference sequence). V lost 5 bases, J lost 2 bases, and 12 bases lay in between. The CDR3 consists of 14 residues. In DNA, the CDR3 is TGTGCCAGCAGCCTGACAGGCCCAAACTATGGCTACACCTTC. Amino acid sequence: CASSLTGPNYGYTF.

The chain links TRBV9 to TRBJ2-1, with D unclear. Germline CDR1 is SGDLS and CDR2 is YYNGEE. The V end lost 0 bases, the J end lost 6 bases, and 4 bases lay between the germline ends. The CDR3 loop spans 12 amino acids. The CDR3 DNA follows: TGTGCCAGCAGCGTAGGATCCAATGAGCAGTTCTTC. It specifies CASSVGSNEQFF.

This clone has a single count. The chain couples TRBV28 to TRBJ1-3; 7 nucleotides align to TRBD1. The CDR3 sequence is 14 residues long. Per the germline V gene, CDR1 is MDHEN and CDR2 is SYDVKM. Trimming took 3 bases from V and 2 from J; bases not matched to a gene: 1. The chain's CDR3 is CASSFRGTGNTIYF. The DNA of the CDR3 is TGTGCCAGCAGTTTCAGGGGGACTGGAAACACCATATATTTT.

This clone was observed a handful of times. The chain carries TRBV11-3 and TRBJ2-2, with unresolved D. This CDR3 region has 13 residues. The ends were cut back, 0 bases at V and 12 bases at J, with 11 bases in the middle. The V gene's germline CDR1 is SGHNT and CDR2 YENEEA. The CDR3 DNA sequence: TGTGCCAGCAGCTTAGAATCAAGTTCCAAGCTGTTTTTT. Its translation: CASSLESSSKLFF.

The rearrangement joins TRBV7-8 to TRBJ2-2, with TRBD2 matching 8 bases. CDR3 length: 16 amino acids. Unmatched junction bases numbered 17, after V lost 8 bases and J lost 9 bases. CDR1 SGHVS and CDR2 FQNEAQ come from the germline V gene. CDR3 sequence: CASSSGAGDLRRELFF. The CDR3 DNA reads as TGTGCCAGCTCTAGTGGAGCGGGGGACTTAAGGAGGGAGCTGTTTTTT.

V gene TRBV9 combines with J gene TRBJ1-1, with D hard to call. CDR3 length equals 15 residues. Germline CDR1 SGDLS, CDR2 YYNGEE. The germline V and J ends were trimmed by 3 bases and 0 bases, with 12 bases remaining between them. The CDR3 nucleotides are TGTGCCAGCAGCGGATCCAGTATCATGAACACTGAAGCTTTCTTT. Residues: CASSGSSIMNTEAFF.

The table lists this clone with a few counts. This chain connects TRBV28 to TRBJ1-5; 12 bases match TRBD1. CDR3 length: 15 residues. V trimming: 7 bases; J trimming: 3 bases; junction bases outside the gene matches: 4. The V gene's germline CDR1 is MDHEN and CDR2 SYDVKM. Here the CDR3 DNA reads TGTGCCAGCATCTCGGGACAGGGGGCCAATCAGCCCCAGCATTTT. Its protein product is CASISGQGANQPQHF.

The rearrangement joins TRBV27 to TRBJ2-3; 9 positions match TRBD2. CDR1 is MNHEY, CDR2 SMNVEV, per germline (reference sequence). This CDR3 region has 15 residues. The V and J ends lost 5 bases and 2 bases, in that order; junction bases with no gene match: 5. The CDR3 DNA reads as TGTGCCAGCAGTAGACTAGCGGTGTACACAGATACGCAGTATTTT. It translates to CASSRLAVYTDTQYF.

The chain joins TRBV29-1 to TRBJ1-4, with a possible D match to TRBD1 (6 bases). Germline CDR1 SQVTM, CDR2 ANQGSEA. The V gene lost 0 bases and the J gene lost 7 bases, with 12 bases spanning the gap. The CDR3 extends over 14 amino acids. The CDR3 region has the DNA TGCAGCGTTGAAGATCCGGGGGGCGTTGAAAAACTGTTTTTT. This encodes CSVEDPGGVEKLFF.

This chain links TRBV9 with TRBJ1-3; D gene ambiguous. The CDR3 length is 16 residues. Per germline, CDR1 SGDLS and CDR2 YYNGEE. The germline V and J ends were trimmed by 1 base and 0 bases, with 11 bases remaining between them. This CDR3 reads CASSVMGGNSGNTIYF. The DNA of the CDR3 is TGTGCCAGCAGCGTAATGGGAGGGAACTCTGGAAACACCATATATTTT.

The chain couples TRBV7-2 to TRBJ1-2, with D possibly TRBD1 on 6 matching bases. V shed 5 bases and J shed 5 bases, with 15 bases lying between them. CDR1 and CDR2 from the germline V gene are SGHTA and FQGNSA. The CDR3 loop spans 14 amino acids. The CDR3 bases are TGTGCCAGCAGCCCCCCAGGGGAGGTATATGGCTACACCTTC. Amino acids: CASSPPGEVYGYTF. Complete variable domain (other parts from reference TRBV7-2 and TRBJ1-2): GAGVSQSPSNKVTEKGKDVELRCDPISGHTALYWYRQSLGQGLEFLIYFQGNSAPDKSGLPSDRFSAERTGGSVSTLTIQRTQQEDSAVYLCASSPPGEVYGYTFGSGTRLTVV.

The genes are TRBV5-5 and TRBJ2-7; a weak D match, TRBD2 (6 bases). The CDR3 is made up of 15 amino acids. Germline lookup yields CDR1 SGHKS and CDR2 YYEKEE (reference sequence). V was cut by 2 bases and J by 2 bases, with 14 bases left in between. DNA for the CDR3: TGTGCCAGCAGCTTTATGGGGGGACCGACCTACGAGCAGTACTTC. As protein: CASSFMGGPTYEQYF.

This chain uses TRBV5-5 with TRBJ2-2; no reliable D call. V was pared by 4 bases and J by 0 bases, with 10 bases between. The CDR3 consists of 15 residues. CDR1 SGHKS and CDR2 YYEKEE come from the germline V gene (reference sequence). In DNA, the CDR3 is TGTGCCAGCAGCCTCCTCGGCTCGAACACCGGGGAGCTGTTTTTT. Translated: CASSLLGSNTGELFF.

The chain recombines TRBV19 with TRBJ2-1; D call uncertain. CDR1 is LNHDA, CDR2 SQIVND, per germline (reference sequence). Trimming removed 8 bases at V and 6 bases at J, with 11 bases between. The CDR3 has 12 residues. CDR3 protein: CASGLVSNEQFF. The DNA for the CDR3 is TGTGCCAGTGGCTTAGTATCCAATGAGCAGTTCTTC.

Here the CDR3 DNA reads TGCGCCAGCAGCCAAGCAGCGGGGGTCTACGAGCAGTACTTC. This translates into CASSQAAGVYEQYF. V is TRBV4-3 and J is TRBJ2-7; TRBD2 agrees at 8 bases. The CDR3 consists of 14 residues. Germline V gives CDR1 LGHNA, CDR2 YSLEER. Trimming removed 1 base from V and 3 bases from J; junction bases left unmatched: 2.

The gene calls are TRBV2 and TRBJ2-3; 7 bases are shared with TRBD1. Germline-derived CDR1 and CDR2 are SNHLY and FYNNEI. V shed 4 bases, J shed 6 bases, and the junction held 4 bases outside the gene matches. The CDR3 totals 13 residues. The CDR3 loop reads CASSVGRGDTQYF. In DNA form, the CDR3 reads TGTGCCAGCAGTGTGGGCAGGGGGGATACGCAGTATTTT.

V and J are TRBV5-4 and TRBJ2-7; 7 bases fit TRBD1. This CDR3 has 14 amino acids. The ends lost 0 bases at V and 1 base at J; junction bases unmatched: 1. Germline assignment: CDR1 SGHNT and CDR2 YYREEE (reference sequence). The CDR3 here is CASSLVDRSYEQYF. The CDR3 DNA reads TGTGCCAGCAGCTTGGTGGACAGGTCCTACGAGCAGTACTTC.